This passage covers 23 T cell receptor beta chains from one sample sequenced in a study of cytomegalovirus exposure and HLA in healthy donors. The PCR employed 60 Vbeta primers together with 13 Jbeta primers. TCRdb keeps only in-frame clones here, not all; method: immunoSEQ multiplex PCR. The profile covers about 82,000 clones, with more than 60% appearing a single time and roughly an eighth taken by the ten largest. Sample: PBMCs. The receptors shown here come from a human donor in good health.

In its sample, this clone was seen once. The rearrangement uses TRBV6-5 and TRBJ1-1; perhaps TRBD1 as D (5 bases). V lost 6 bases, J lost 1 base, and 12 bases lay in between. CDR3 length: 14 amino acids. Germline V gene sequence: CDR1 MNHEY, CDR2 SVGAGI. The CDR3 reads CASSWAGWNTEAFF. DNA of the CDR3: TGTGCCAGCAGCTGGGCAGGGTGGAACACTGAAGCTTTCTTT.

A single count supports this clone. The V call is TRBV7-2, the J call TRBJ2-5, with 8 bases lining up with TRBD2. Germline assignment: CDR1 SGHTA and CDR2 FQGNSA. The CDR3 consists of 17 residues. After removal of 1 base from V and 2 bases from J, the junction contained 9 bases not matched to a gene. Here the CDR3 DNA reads TGTGCCAGCAGCTTAGGGGGTGGCGGGGGGAATCAAGAGACCCAGTACTTC. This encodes CASSLGGGGGNQETQYF.

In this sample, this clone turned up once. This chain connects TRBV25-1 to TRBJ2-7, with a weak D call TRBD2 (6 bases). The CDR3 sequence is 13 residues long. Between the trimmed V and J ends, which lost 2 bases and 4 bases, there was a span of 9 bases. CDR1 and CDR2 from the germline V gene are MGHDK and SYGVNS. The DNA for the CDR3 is TGTGCCAGCAGTGAAGGGGGACTTTACGAGCAGTACTTC. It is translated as CASSEGGLYEQYF.

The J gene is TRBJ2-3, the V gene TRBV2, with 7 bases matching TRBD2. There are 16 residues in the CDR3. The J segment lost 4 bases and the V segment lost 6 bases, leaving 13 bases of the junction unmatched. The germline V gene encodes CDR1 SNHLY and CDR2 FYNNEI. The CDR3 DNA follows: TGTGCCAGCAGGGCGGGACTAATAATAGCCCCAGATACGCAGTATTTT. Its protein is CASRAGLIIAPDTQYF.

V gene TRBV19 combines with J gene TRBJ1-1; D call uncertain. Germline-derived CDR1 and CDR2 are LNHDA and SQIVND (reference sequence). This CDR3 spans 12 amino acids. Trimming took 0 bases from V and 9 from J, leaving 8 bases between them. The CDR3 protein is CASSIEGRQAFF. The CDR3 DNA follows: TGTGCCAGTAGTATAGAGGGGAGACAAGCTTTCTTT.

The CDR3 region has the DNA TGTGCCAGCTCACCAACCGGGACAGGGGAGGAAAAACTGTTTTTT. Encoded protein: CASSPTGTGEEKLFF. V usage is TRBV18 and J usage is TRBJ1-4, with 10 bases fitting TRBD1. The CDR3 sequence is 15 residues long. The V gene end was trimmed by 2 bases and the J gene end by 8 bases; junction bases not matched to a gene: 5. Germline CDR1 KGHSH, CDR2 LQKENI.

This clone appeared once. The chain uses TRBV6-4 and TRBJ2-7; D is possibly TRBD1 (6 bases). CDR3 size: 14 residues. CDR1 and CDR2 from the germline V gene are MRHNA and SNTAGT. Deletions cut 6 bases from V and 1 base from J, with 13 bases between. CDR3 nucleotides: TGTGCCAGCAGCCGGGACACAGGATCCTACGAGCAGTACTTC. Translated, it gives CASSRDTGSYEQYF.

CDR3 protein: CASRSGGTRENTEAFF. The CDR3 region has the DNA TGCGCCAGCCGCTCAGGGGGGACCAGAGAGAACACTGAAGCTTTCTTT. The chain recombines TRBV5-1 with TRBJ1-1, with TRBD1 matching over 7 bases. Germline CDR1 SGHRS, CDR2 YFSETQ. This CDR3 spans 16 amino acids. Trimming cost V 7 bases and J 1 base; bases outside gene matches: 13.

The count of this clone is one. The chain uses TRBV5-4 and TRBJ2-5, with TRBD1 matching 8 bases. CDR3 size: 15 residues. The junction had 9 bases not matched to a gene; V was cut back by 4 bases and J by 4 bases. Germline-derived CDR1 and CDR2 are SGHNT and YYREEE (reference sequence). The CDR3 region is CASSPGQATRETQYF. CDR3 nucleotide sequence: TGTGCCAGCAGCCCGGGACAGGCGACTAGAGAGACCCAGTACTTC.

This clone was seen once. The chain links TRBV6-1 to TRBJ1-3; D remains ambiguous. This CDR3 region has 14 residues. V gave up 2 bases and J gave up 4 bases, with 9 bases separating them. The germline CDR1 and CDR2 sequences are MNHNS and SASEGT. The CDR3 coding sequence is TGTGCCAGCAGTGAAAGAGGGATCGGAAACACCATATATTTT. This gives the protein CASSERGIGNTIYF.

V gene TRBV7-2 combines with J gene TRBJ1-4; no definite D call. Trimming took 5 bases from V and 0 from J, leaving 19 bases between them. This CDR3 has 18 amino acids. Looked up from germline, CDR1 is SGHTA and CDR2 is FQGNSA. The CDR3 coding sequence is TGTGCCAGCAGCCTTTACGGTTCTCACTTTCCAACTAATGAAAAACTGTTTTTT. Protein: CASSLYGSHFPTNEKLFF. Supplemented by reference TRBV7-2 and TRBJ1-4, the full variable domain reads GAGVSQSPSNKVTEKGKDVELRCDPISGHTALYWYRQSLGQGLEFLIYFQGNSAPDKSGLPSDRFSAERTGGSVSTLTIQRTQQEDSAVYLCASSLYGSHFPTNEKLFFGSGTQLSVL.

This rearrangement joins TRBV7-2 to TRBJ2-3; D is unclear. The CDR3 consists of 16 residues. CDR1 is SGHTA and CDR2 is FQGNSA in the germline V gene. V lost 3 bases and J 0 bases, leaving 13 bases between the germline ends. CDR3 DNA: TGTGCCAGCAGCTTGAGGCCCTCCTCTAGCACAGATACGCAGTATTTT. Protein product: CASSLRPSSSTDTQYF.

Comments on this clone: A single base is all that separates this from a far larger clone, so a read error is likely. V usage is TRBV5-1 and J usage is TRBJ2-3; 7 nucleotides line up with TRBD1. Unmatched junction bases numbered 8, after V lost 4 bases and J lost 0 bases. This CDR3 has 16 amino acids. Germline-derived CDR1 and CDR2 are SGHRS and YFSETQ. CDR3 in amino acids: CASSDTGQLSTDTQYF. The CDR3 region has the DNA TGCGCCAGCAGCGATACGGGACAGCTCAGCACAGATACGCAGTATTTT.

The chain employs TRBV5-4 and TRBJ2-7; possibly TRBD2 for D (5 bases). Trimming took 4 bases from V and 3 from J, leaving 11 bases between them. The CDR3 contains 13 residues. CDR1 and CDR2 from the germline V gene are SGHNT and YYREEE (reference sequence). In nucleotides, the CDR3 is TGTGCCAGCAGCCGGAACGGGATCTACGAGCAGTACTTC. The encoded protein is CASSRNGIYEQYF. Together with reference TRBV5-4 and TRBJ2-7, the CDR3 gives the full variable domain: ETGVTQSPTHLIKTRGQQVTLRCSSQSGHNTVSWYQQALGQGPQFIFQYYREEENGRGNFPPRFSGLQFPNYSSELNVNALELDDSALYLCASSRNGIYEQYFGPGTRLTVT.

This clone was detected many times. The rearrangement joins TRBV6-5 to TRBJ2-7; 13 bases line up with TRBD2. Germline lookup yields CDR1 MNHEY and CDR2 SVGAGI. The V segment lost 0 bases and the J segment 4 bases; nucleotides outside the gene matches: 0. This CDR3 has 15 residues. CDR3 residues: CASSYSTSGGYEQYF. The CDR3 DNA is TGTGCCAGCAGTTACTCGACTAGCGGGGGGTACGAGCAGTACTTC.

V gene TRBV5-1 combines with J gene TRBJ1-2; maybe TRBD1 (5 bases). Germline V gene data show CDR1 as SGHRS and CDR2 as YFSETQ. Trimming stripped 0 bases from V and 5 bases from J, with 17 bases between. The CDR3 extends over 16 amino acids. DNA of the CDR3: TGCGCCAGCAGCTTGGAAACAAGGGTGGGGCATTATGGCTACACCTTC. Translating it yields CASSLETRVGHYGYTF.

The DNA for the CDR3 is TGTGCCAGCAGCTCAATACAGGGCCAAGAGACCCAGTACTTC. It encodes CASSSIQGQETQYF. The chain uses TRBV7-8 and TRBJ2-5; D perhaps matches TRBD1 (6 bases). This CDR3 region has 14 residues. CDR1 is SGHVS and CDR2 is FQNEAQ in the germline V gene. V lost 4 bases and J lost 1, with 10 bases in between. Combining the CDR3 with reference TRBV7-8 and TRBJ2-5 gives the whole variable domain GAGVSQSPRYKVAKRGQDVALRCDPISGHVSLFWYQQALGQGPEFLTYFQNEAQLDKSGLPSDRFFAERPEGSVSTLKIQRTQQEDSAVYLCASSSIQGQETQYFGPGTRLLVL.

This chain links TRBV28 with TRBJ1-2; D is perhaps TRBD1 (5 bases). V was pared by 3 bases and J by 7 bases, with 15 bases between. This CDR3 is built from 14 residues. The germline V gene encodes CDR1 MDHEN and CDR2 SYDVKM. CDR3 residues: CASSLGGDVSGYTF. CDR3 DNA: TGTGCCAGCAGTTTGGGGGGTGACGTATCTGGCTACACCTTC.

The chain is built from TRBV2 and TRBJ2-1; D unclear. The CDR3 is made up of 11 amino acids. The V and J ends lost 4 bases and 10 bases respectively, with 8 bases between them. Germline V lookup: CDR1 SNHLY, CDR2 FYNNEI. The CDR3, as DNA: TGTGCCAGCAGTGTTGTCGAGGAGCAGTTCTTC. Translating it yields CASSVVEEQFF.

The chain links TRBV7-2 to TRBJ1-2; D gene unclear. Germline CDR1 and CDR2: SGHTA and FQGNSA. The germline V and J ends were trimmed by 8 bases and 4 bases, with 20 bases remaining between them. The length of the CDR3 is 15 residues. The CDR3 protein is CASDRHPKEGYGYTF. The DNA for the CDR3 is TGTGCCAGCGATCGGCACCCAAAAGAGGGCTATGGCTACACCTTC.

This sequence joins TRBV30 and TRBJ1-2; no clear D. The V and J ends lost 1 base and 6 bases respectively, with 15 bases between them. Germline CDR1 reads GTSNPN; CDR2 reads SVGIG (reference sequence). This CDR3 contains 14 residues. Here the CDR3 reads CAWSGPGKEDGYTF. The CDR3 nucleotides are TGTGCCTGGAGTGGTCCGGGGAAGGAGGATGGCTACACCTTC.

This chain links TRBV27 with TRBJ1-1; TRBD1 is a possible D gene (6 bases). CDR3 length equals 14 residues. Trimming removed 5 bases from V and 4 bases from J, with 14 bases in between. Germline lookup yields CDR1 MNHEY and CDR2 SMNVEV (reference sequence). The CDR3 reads CASSRDTTLTEAFF. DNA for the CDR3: TGTGCCAGCAGTCGGGACACGACCCTCACTGAAGCTTTCTTT.

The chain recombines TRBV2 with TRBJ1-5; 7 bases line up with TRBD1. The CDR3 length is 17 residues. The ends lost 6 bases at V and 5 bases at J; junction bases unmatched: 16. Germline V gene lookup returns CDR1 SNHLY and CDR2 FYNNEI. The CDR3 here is CASSAHRQGIFYQPQHF. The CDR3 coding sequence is TGTGCCAGCAGCGCCCATCGACAGGGTATTTTCTATCAGCCCCAGCATTTT.